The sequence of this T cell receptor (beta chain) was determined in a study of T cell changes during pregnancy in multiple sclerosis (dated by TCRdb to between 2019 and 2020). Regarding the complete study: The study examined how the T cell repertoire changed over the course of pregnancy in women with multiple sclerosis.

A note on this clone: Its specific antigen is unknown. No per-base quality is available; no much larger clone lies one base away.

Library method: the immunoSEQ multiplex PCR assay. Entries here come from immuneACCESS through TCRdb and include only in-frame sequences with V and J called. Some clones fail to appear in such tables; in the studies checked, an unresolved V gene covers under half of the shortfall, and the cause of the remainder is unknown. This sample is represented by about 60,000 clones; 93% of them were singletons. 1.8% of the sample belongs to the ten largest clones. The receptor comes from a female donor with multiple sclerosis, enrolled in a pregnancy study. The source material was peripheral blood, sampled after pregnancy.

Read as DNA, the sequence is TGTGCCAGCAGTGGGGCAGGACTAGCGGGAGGCTCAACGCAGTATTTT. Translated, it reads CASSGAGLAGGSTQYF. The chain couples TRBV5-5 to TRBJ2-3; 14 bases in the middle match TRBD2. Clipping removes 5 bases from V and 9 bases from J, with 11 as the unmatched junction base count. Sequences SGHKS (CDR1) and YYEKEE (CDR2) are obtained from the germline V gene (reference sequence). The CDR3 runs 16 residues from the cysteine to the phenylalanine. Just CDR3 DNA is preserved here, 48 bases in frame from base 1.